A single sample is the source of the 4 T cell receptor beta chains below, sequenced in a study of radiotherapy plus CTLA-4 blockade in lung cancer (dated by TCRdb to 2017 to 2018). Library construction relied on the immunoSEQ multiplex PCR assay. This is the immuneACCESS table as TCRdb keeps it, with only in-frame sequences that have V and J called. A part of the clones is gone; compared with another copy, unresolved V genes explain less than half, and the rest is unexplained. This sample gives about 87,000 clones in total; around nine tenths of them show up just once. Together, the top ten hold 16% of the sample. This material consisted of peripheral blood, taken from a patient treated with radiotherapy plus ipilimumab. These receptors were collected from a human donor with non-small cell lung cancer that progressed on radiotherapy plus ipilimumab.

The rearrangement joins TRBV5-1 to TRBJ2-3; 8 bases match TRBD2. The V and J ends lost 4 bases and 0 bases, in that order; junction bases with no gene match: 4. Germline CDR1 SGHRS, CDR2 YFSETQ. The CDR3 covers 15 residues. The CDR3 sequence is CASSKPSGSTDTQYF. CDR3 DNA sequence: TGCGCCAGCAGCAAACCTAGCGGGAGCACAGATACGCAGTATTTT.

The J gene is TRBJ2-3, the V gene TRBV7-8; TRBD2 matches 12 bases. Germline CDR1 is SGHVS and CDR2 is FQNEAQ. The CDR3 totals 16 residues. V trimming: 5 bases; J trimming: 4 bases; junction bases outside the gene matches: 7. The CDR3 spells CASSDRLAGVADTQYF. DNA for the CDR3: TGTGCCAGCAGCGACCGACTAGCGGGAGTGGCAGATACGCAGTATTTT.

Regarding this clone: Other DNA sequences of this sample code for an identical CDR3. The chain is built from TRBV5-1 and TRBJ1-5; 7 positions agree with TRBD1. The CDR3 extends over 14 amino acids. Germline CDR1 SGHRS, CDR2 YFSETQ. V was clipped by 2 bases and J by 5 bases; unmatched bases: 4. This CDR3 reads CASSLGTADQPQHF. DNA for the CDR3: TGCGCCAGCAGCTTAGGGACAGCCGATCAGCCCCAGCATTTT.

This sequence joins TRBV5-8 and TRBJ1-2; 7 bases map to TRBD1. CDR3 length: 13 residues. Germline assignment: CDR1 SGHTS and CDR2 YDEGEE. The V segment lost 1 base and the J segment 6 bases; nucleotides outside the gene matches: 3. The CDR3 nucleotides read TGTGCCAGCAGCTTGATGACAGGGAATGGCTACACCTTC. This gives the protein CASSLMTGNGYTF.